This T cell receptor (beta chain) was recovered during a study of OX40 agonist ivuxolimab in advanced cancers. Study-level background: Ivuxolimab was a fully human IgG2 agonistic monoclonal antibody targeting the costimulatory receptor OX40 (CD134). The paper describes the monotherapy dose-escalation part (N of about 52 patients) of the phase I trial of ivuxolimab. Partial responses occurred in three dose-escalation patients: two with cutaneous melanoma and one with hepatocellular carcinoma. The dose-escalation cohort was about 86% male with a mean age of approximately 60 years, ranging from roughly 20 to 80. Intravenous ivuxolimab was administered to patients every 2 weeks at six dose levels: 0.01, 0.1, 0.3, 1.5, 3 and 10 mg/kg. Prior anti-PD-1, anti-PD-L1 or anti-CTLA-4 therapy was permitted, and approximately 42% of dose-escalation patients had received checkpoint inhibitors. Of the roughly 54 patients in dose escalation, some 20 had hepatocellular carcinoma, around 15 had melanoma, 9 had renal cell carcinoma and 9 had head and neck cancer. The purpose of peripheral TCRbeta sequencing was to test whether ivuxolimab changed TCR sequence diversity and led to clonal T-cell expansion. Study-level results and caveats: After ivuxolimab, CD8+ T cells had more expanded clones than CD4+ T cells on average. Low levels of normalized T-cell clonal expansion were also shown by some nonresponding patients. In the 0.1-3.0 mg/kg groups, partial responders were among the patients with the lowest normalized peripheral clonal expansion, particularly in CD8+ T cells. Which antigens the clonally expanded peripheral T cells were specific for was not determined. At doses of 0.1 to 3.0 mg/kg, clonal expansion of both CD4+ and CD8+ blood T cells was observed from baseline to week 6.

To sequence the TCRbeta CDR3 region, genomic DNA was isolated from the sorted cells. The immunoSEQ Assay was used for sequencing of TCRbeta CDR3 regions. The table was pulled from immuneACCESS by TCRdb, which kept in-frame rearrangements only. Such tables lose some clones; where checked, under half of the loss comes from unresolved V genes, and the rest has no known cause. The sample yields around 35,000 clones; 81% were counted once. The ten biggest clones cover over 1.1% of the sample. Between the V and J ends, shortened by 4 bases and 0 bases respectively, the junction contains 7 bases. From cysteine to phenylalanine, the CDR3 is 14 amino acids long. Just the 42-base CDR3 DNA is kept, in frame starting at base 1. In the germline V gene, CDR1 corresponds to SGHAT and CDR2 to FQNNGV. A note on this clone: Its antigen target is currently unknown. There are no base qualities to consult, and no much larger clone falls within one base.

Patients with a history of autoimmune disease or receiving systemic immunosuppression were excluded from the trial. In every dose cohort, peripheral blood was drawn for TCR sequencing at baseline, cycle 4 day 1, and cycle 7 day 1. The samples were drawn from a first-in-human, open-label, multicenter phase I dose-escalation trial of ivuxolimab. Adults with locally advanced or metastatic head and neck squamous cell, hepatocellular, melanoma or renal cell carcinoma were enrolled in the trial. CD4+ and CD8+ T cells were sorted separately from peripheral blood before TCR sequencing. The sample was CD4+ or CD8+ T cells sorted from blood, taken in a trial of the OX40 agonist ivuxolimab. This chain is built from TRBV11-2 and TRBJ2-1; the D gene is possibly TRBD2, with 5 bases matching. The clonotype comes from an adult with an advanced solid tumor such as melanoma, head and neck, liver or kidney cancer. CDR3 reads: CASSYAGSYNEQFF. The nucleotide sequence is given as TGTGCCAGCAGCTATGCGGGCTCCTACAATGAGCAGTTCTTC.